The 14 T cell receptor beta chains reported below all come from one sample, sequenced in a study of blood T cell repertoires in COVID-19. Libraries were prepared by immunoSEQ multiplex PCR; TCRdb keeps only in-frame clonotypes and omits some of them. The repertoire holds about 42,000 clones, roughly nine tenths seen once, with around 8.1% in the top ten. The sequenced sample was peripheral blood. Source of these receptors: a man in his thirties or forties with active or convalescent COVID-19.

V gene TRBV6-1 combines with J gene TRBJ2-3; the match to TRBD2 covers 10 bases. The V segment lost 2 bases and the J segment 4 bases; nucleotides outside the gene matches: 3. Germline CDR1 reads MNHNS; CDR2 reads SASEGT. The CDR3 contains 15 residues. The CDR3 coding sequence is TGTGCCAGCAGTGAAAGCGGGGGGGCCCCAGATACGCAGTATTTT. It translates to CASSESGGAPDTQYF.

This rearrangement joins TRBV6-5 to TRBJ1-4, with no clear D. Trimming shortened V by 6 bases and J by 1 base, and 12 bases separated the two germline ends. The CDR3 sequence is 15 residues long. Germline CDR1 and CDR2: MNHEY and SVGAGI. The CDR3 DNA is TGTGCCAGCAGCCCCCTTCGCGGAACTAATGAAAAACTGTTTTTT. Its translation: CASSPLRGTNEKLFF.

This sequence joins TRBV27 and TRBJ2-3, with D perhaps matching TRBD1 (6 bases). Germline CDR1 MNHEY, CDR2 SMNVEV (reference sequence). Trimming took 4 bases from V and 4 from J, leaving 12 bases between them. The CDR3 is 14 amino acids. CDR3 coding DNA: TGTGCCAGCAGTTCCAGGGGAAAGTCAGATACGCAGTATTTT. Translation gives CASSSRGKSDTQYF.

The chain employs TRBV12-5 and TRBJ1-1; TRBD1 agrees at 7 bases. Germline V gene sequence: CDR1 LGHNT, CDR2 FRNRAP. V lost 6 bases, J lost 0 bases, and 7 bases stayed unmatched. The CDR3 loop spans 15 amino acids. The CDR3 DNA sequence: TGTGCTAGTGGACCTACTACAGGGGTGAACACTGAAGCTTTCTTT. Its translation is CASGPTTGVNTEAFF.

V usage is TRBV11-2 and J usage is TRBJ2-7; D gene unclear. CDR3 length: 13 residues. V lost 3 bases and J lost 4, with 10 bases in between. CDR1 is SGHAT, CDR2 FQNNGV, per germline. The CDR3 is CASSFSTSYEQYF. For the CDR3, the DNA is TGTGCCAGCAGCTTCTCCACATCTTACGAGCAGTACTTC.

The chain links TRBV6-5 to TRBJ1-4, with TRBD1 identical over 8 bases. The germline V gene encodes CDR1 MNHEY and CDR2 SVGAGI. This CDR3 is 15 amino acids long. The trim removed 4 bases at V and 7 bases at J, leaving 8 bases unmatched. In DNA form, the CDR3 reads TGTGCCAGCAGTTTCCAATCAGGGGGCGGTGAAAAACTGTTTTTT. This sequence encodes CASSFQSGGGEKLFF.

In DNA, the CDR3 is TGTGCCAGCAGACCAACCGGGAGGTACAATGAGCAGTTCTTC. This encodes CASRPTGRYNEQFF. The rearrangement uses TRBV27 and TRBJ2-1, with 7 bases matching TRBD2. The CDR3 sequence is 14 residues long. The germline CDR1 and CDR2 sequences are MNHEY and SMNVEV (reference sequence). V gave up 6 bases and J gave up 4 bases; unmatched junction bases: 6.

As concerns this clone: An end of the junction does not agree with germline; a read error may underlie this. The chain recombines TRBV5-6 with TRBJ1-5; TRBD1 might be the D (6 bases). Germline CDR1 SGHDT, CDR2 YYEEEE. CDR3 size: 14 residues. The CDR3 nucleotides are TGTGCCAGCAGTTTGGGGGGCGGCAATCAGCCCCAGCATTTT. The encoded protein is CASSLGGGNQPQHF.

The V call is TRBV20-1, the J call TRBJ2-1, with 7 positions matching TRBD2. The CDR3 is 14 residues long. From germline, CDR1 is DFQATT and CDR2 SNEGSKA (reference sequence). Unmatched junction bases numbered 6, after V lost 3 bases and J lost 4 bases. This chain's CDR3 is CSASRAGSYNEQFF. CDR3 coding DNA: TGCAGTGCTAGTAGAGCGGGAAGTTACAATGAGCAGTTCTTC.

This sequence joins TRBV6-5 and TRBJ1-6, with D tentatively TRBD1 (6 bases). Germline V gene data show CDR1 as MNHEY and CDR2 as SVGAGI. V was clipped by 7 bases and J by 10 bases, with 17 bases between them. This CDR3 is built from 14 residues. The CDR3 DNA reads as TGTGCCAGCACCAACGGGCAGGGGTGGTCACCCCTCCACTTT. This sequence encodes CASTNGQGWSPLHF.

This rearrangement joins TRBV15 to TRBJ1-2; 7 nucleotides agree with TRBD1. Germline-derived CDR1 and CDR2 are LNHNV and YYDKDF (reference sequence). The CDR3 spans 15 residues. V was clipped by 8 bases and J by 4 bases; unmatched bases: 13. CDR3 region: CATGTWGDSPYGYTF. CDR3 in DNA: TGTGCCACCGGCACGTGGGGGGACAGTCCCTATGGCTACACCTTC. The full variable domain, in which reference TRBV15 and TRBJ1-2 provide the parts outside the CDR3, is DAMVIQNPRYQVTQFGKPVTLSCSQTLNHNVMYWYQQKSSQAPKLLFHYYDKDFNNEADTPDNFQSRRPNTSFCFLDIRSPGLGDTAMYLCATGTWGDSPYGYTFGSGTRLTVV.

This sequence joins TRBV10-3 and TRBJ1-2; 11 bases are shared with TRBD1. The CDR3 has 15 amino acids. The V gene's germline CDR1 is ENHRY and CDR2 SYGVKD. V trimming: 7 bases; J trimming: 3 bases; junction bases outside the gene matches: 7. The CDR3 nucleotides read TGTGCCATCACCCCGGGACAGGGGGTCTACTATGGCTACACCTTC. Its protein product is CAITPGQGVYYGYTF.

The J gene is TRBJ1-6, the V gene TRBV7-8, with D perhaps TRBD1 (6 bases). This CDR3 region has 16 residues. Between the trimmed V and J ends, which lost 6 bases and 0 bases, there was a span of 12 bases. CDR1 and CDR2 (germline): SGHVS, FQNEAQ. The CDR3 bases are TGTGCCAGCAGACGGGACACGAGCTCCTATAATTCACCCCTCCACTTT. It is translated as CASRRDTSSYNSPLHF.

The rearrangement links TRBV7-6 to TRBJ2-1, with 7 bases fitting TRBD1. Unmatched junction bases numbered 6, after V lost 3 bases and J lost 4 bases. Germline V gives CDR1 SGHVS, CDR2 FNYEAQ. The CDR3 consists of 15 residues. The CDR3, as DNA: TGTGCCAGCAGCTTTGGGGACAGAGGATACAATGAGCAGTTCTTC. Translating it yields CASSFGDRGYNEQFF.